The rows below give T cell receptor beta chains drawn from one sample of a study of shared clonotypes between healthy human individuals. Data came from immunoSEQ multiplex PCR; TCRdb stores just in-frame clones and leaves some out. Of 2 million to 3 million clones listed, roughly 93% are singletons. The material sequenced was naive CD4+ T cells from PBMCs. These receptors were obtained from a young man in good health. Some clones in this sample may be carry-over from other donors' samples. The CDR3 runs from the conserved cysteine through the conserved F or W.

v_gene	len	j_gene	CDR3aa
TRBV2	13	TRBJ1-1	CATGSDRGAEAFF
TRBV29-1	15	TRBJ1-2	CSVEPHRKTNYGYTF
TRBV19	16	TRBJ2-2	CASSIPYRGRGGELFF
TRBV27	14	TRBJ2-7	CASTPWDRAYEQYF
TRBV7-2	14	TRBJ2-7	CASSFSSGNYEQYF
TRBV18	11	TRBJ2-3	CASSLGDTQYF
TRBV2	13	TRBJ2-7	CASSGDSSYEQYF
TRBV19	15	TRBJ2-1	CASSISRRSYNEQFF
TRBV5-7	15	TRBJ1-3	CASTQQALSGNTIYF
TRBV5-1	13	TRBJ2-1	CASSLGFDNEQFF
TRBV6-1	13	TRBJ1-2	CASKAGVDYGYTF
TRBV18	16	TRBJ2-2	CASSRWAEGNTGELFF
TRBV4-3	19	TRBJ2-7	CASSQDSGLAGGPSYEQYF
TRBV6-1	17	TRBJ1-1	CASSEAFWGGLGTEAFF
TRBV5-1	15	TRBJ2-5	CASSLSGLSQETQYF
TRBV28	16	TRBJ2-1	CASSRPGTSGISGQFF
TRBV5-1	13	TRBJ2-5	CASSFIPQETQYF
TRBV28	15	TRBJ2-2	CASSPSGLNTGELFF
TRBV10-3	13	TRBJ2-5	CAISGGQQETQYF
TRBV5-4	15	TRBJ1-2	CASSRGTGPNYGYTF
TRBV10-3	17	TRBJ1-3	CATAGQGGPSAGNTIYF
TRBV5-1	14	TRBJ2-1	CASSRPGLAIEQFF